The 16 T cell receptor beta chains below come from one sample, sequenced in a study of blood T cell repertoires in COVID-19. Assay: immunoSEQ multiplex PCR; the TCRdb copy retains only in-frame clones and omits some. The data show 120,000 to 150,000 clones, with roughly four fifths seen just once and around 3.2% held by the top ten. Sequencing input: PBMCs or T cells enriched from blood (not recorded which). These receptors were collected from a woman aged 45-65 years with acute COVID-19.

This chain links TRBV7-6 with TRBJ1-1; TRBD1 is a possible D gene (5 bases). Between the trimmed V and J ends, which lost 5 bases and 1 base, there was a span of 17 bases. This CDR3 comprises 16 residues. CDR1 is SGHVS, CDR2 FNYEAQ, per germline. CDR3 bases: TGTGCCAGCAGCAAAAATGACGGACACCCGAACACTGAAGCTTTCTTT. Residues: CASSKNDGHPNTEAFF.

V is TRBV4-2 and J is TRBJ2-7; TRBD2 agrees at 14 bases. Germline assignment: CDR1 LGHNA and CDR2 YNFKEQ. This CDR3 region has 16 residues. V gave up 1 base and J gave up 2 bases; unmatched junction bases: 1. CDR3 sequence (DNA): TGTGCCAGCAGCCAAGGGGGACTAGCGGGGGCCTACGAGCAGTACTTC. Protein sequence: CASSQGGLAGAYEQYF.

In nucleotides, the CDR3 is TGTGCCTGGACGGGGGGCGAGTGGAACACTGAAGCTTTCTTT. It specifies CAWTGGEWNTEAFF. This sequence joins TRBV30 and TRBJ1-1; TRBD1 is a possible D gene (6 bases). V gave up 4 bases and J gave up 1 base, with 13 bases separating them. The CDR3 covers 14 residues. Germline CDR1 GTSNPN, CDR2 SVGIG (reference sequence). Filled out from reference TRBV30 and TRBJ1-1, the complete variable domain reads SQTIHQWPATLVQPVGSPLSLECTVEGTSNPNLYWYRQAAGRGLQLLFYSVGIGQISSEVPQNLSASRPQDRQFILSSKKLLLSDSGFYLCAWTGGEWNTEAFFGQGTRLTVV.

V and J are TRBV5-1 and TRBJ1-1, with TRBD1 identical over 9 bases. With V trimmed by 5 bases and J by 2 bases, 7 bases remained unmatched. The germline gives CDR1 SGHRS, CDR2 YFSETQ. This CDR3 is 15 amino acids long. DNA for the CDR3: TGCGCCAGCAGTTCTACGGGACAGGGCAACACTGAAGCTTTCTTT. As protein: CASSSTGQGNTEAFF.

The V and J genes are TRBV5-1 and TRBJ2-1, with 7 bases identical to TRBD2. The V gene's germline CDR1 is SGHRS and CDR2 YFSETQ. The CDR3 length is 17 residues. Trimming removed 2 bases from V and 9 bases from J; junction bases left unmatched: 17. The CDR3 region is CASSFVGLGEGKGEQFF. The CDR3 bases are TGCGCCAGCAGCTTCGTGGGATTGGGGGAGGGGAAGGGTGAGCAGTTCTTC.

The chain employs TRBV9 and TRBJ2-1; D is unclear. Germline V CDR1 and CDR2: SGDLS, YYNGEE. This CDR3 comprises 15 residues. The V gene lost 4 bases and the J gene lost 0 bases, with 11 bases spanning the gap. The chain's CDR3 is CASSLDPSSYNEQFF. The CDR3 DNA reads TGTGCCAGCAGCCTAGATCCCAGCTCCTACAATGAGCAGTTCTTC.

The chain uses TRBV23-1 and TRBJ1-3, with a possible D match to TRBD1 (5 bases). TRBV23-1 is assigned to the ORF class and has an uncertain function. The CDR3 length is 15 residues. V lost 0 bases, J lost 10 bases, and 16 bases lay in between. The CDR3 reads CASSQSVQGVDTIYF. The CDR3 DNA sequence: TGCGCCAGCAGTCAATCTGTCCAGGGCGTTGATACCATATATTTT.

CDR3 coding DNA: TGTGCCAGCAGCCCGGGGACAGGGGCCCCTAATGAAAAACTGTTTTTT. Translation gives CASSPGTGAPNEKLFF. The V and J genes are TRBV9 and TRBJ1-4; 10 nucleotides agree with TRBD1. V lost 4 bases, J lost 3 bases, and 6 bases stayed unmatched. Looked up from germline, CDR1 is SGDLS and CDR2 is YYNGEE. The CDR3 is made up of 16 amino acids.

The rearrangement uses TRBV11-3 and TRBJ2-1; the D is unclear. The CDR3 totals 13 residues. Germline CDR1 is SGHNT and CDR2 is YENEEA. V lost 2 bases, J lost 5 bases, and 7 bases lay in between. The CDR3 loop reads CASSLQSDNEQFF. CDR3 nucleotides: TGTGCCAGCAGCTTACAGAGCGACAATGAGCAGTTCTTC.

Only a few counts were recorded for this clone. The chain employs TRBV2 and TRBJ1-2, with unresolved D. Germline values: CDR1 SNHLY, CDR2 FYNNEI. Trimming shortened V by 6 bases and J by 4 bases, and 15 bases separated the two germline ends. The CDR3 sequence is 14 residues long. The CDR3 bases are TGTGCCAGCAGGGGCGACGGAAACGTCTATGGCTACACCTTC. Encoded protein: CASRGDGNVYGYTF.

The rearrangement links TRBV5-5 to TRBJ1-1, with 7 bases identical to TRBD1. Germline CDR1 is SGHKS and CDR2 is YYEKEE (reference sequence). This CDR3 contains 14 residues. V lost 4 bases, J lost 4 bases, and 7 bases stayed unmatched. This chain's CDR3 is CASSQRQGITEAFF. The DNA of the CDR3 is TGTGCCAGCAGCCAGAGACAGGGAATCACTGAAGCTTTCTTT.

The rearrangement joins TRBV7-8 to TRBJ2-5; TRBD1 aligns across 7 bases. V was clipped by 4 bases and J by 5 bases; unmatched bases: 10. Germline assignment: CDR1 SGHVS and CDR2 FQNEAQ. The CDR3 is 15 residues long. CDR3 sequence (DNA): TGTGCCAGCAGCTCCAGGGACAGTCTTCGTGAGACCCAGTACTTC. Translation: CASSSRDSLRETQYF.

The J gene is TRBJ2-5, the V gene TRBV7-9; 9 nucleotides match TRBD2. The V segment lost 1 base and the J segment 0 bases; nucleotides outside the gene matches: 9. The germline CDR1 and CDR2 sequences are SEHNR and FQNEAQ (reference sequence). The CDR3 is 18 amino acids. In nucleotides, the CDR3 is TGTGCCAGCAGCTTAGAGGGCCCACTAGCGGGTAACCAAGAGACCCAGTACTTC. Translating it yields CASSLEGPLAGNQETQYF.

The V gene is TRBV16, the J gene TRBJ1-1, with D perhaps TRBD1 (6 bases). Trimming removed 3 bases at V and 11 bases at J, with 10 bases between. The CDR3 length is 11 residues. Germline lookup yields CDR1 KGHSY and CDR2 FQNENV. The CDR3 protein is CASSHGQLAFF. The CDR3 DNA is TGTGCCAGCAGCCACGGACAGCTGGCTTTCTTT.

The rearrangement joins TRBV24-1 to TRBJ2-2; D possibly corresponds to TRBD1 (6 bases). The CDR3 runs to 16 residues. Germline CDR1 reads KGHDR; CDR2 reads SFDVKD. Trimming stripped 2 bases from V and 4 bases from J, with 13 bases between. The CDR3 DNA reads as TGTGCCACCAGTGATTCTGTACAGGGCCCCACCGGGGAGCTGTTTTTT. Translation gives CATSDSVQGPTGELFF.

CDR3 sequence reads: CAWSGSHTGQPQHF. CDR3 DNA sequence: TGTGCCTGGAGTGGGTCCCATACGGGTCAGCCCCAGCATTTT. The V and J genes are TRBV30 and TRBJ1-5; D is unclear. Germline V gene sequence: CDR1 GTSNPN, CDR2 SVGIG (reference sequence). The CDR3 sequence is 14 residues long. The germline V and J ends were trimmed by 1 base and 6 bases, with 13 bases remaining between them. Full variable domain (remainder filled in from reference TRBV30 and TRBJ1-5): SQTIHQWPATLVQPVGSPLSLECTVEGTSNPNLYWYRQAAGRGLQLLFYSVGIGQISSEVPQNLSASRPQDRQFILSSKKLLLSDSGFYLCAWSGSHTGQPQHFGDGTRLSIL.